These T cell receptor beta chains were read from a single sample in a study of blood T cells in healthy people across ages. TCRdb fed the 5' RACE reads into MiXCR, producing one record per CDR3 protein. Among some 1 million distinct CDR3 sequences listed, 40% to 50% were seen once. The source material was blood. The receptor source for this set is a woman in her sixties or seventies in good health. The CDR3 runs from the conserved cysteine through the conserved F or W. A D gene is named only where the DNA matches it firmly. A row's size may be missing; if present it is once, few, many or a size class.

D: TRBD2; V: TRBV20-1; J: TRBJ2-3; size: .; CDR3: CSASGGKLTDTQYF; DNA: TGCAGTGCTAGCGGGGGGAAGCTCACAGATACGCAGTATTTT
D: .; V: TRBV6-6; J: TRBJ1-5; size: .; CDR3: CASSLLPGQGNQPQHF; DNA: TGTGCCAGCAGCTTACTCCCGGGGCAGGGCAATCAGCCCCAGCATTTT
D: .; V: TRBV2; J: TRBJ1-5; size: .; CDR3: CASKLGNQPQHF; DNA: TGTGCCAGCAAATTGGGCAATCAGCCCCAGCATTTT
D: .; V: TRBV2; J: TRBJ2-1; size: .; CDR3: CASSGPLGGAPYNEQFF; DNA: TGTGCCAGCAGTGGGCCCCTGGGCGGCGCTCCCTACAATGAGCAGTTCTTC
D: TRBD2; V: TRBV5-1; J: TRBJ2-7; size: few; CDR3: CASSLGGGLAVYEQYF; DNA: TGCGCCAGCAGCTTGGGGGGCGGACTAGCGGTCTACGAGCAGTACTTC
D: .; V: TRBV20-1; J: TRBJ2-3; size: .; CDR3: CSARKGRGGADTQYF; DNA: TGCAGTGCTAGAAAGGGGCGGGGTGGGGCAGATACGCAGTATTTT
D: TRBD2; V: TRBV29-1; J: TRBJ2-3; size: .; CDR3: CSARTSGRLDMQYF; DNA: TGCAGCGCTAGGACTAGCGGGAGACTCGATATGCAGTATTTT
D: TRBD2; V: TRBV11-2; J: TRBJ2-5; size: few; CDR3: CASSLGTSGGYF; DNA: TGTGCCAGCAGCTTAGGGACTAGCGGCGGGTACTTC
D: TRBD1; V: TRBV5-1; J: TRBJ2-6; size: few; CDR3: CASSSGQGAASGANVLTF; DNA: TGCGCCAGCAGCTCGGGACAGGGGGCTGCGTCTGGGGCCAACGTCCTGACTTTC
D: .; V: TRBV28; J: TRBJ2-7; size: .; CDR3: CASSQKNEQYF; DNA: TGTGCCAGCAGTCAGAAAAACGAGCAGTACTTC
D: TRBD1; V: TRBV19; J: TRBJ2-3; size: .; CDR3: CASSIGTGTTDTQYF; DNA: TGTGCCAGTTCCATTGGGACAGGGACCACAGATACGCAGTATTTT
D: TRBD1; V: TRBV27; J: TRBJ1-5; size: few; CDR3: CASSWAGGQPQHF; DNA: TGTGCCAGCAGTTGGGCAGGGGGTCAGCCCCAGCATTTT
D: .; V: TRBV6-5; J: TRBJ2-1; size: .; CDR3: CASSYLGAGIDNEQFF; DNA: TGTGCCAGCAGTTACTTGGGCGCGGGAATAGATAATGAGCAGTTCTTC